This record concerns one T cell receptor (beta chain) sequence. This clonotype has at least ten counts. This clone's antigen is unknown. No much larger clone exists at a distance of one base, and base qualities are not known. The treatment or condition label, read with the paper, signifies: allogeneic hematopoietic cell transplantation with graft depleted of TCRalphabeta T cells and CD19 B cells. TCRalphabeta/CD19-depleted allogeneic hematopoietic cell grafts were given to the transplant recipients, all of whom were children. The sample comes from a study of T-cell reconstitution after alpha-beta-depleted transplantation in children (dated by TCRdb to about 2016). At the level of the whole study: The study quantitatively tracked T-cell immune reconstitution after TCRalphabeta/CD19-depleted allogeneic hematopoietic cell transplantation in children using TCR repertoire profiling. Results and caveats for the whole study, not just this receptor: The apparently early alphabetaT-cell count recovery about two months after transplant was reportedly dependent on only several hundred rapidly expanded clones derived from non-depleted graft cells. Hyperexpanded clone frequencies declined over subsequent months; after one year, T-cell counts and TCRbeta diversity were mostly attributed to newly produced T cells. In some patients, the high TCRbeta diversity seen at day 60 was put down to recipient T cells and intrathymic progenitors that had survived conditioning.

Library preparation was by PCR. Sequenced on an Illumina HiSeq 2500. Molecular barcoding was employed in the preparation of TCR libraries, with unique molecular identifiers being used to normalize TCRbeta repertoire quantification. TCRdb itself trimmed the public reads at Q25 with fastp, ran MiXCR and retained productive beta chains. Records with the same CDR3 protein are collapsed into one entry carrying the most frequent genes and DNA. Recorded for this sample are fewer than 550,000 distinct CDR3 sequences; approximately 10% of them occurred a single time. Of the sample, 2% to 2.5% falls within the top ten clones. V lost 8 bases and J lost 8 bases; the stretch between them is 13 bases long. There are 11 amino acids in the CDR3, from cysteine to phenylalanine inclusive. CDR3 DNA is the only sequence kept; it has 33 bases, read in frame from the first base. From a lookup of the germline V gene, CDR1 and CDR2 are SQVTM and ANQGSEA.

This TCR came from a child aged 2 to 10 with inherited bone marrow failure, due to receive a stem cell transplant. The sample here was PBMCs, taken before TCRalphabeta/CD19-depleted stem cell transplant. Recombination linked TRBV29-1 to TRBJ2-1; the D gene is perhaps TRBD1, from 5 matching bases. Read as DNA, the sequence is TGCAGCCCTGGGTGGGGCGATGAGCAGTTCTTC. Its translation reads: CSPGWGDEQFF.